This T cell receptor beta chain was recovered during a study of blood T cell repertoires in COVID-19 (dated by TCRdb to 2018 to 2021). At the level of the whole study: The collaborator samples originated in the United States, Italy and Spain and spanned the acute and convalescent phases of COVID-19. The prospective study material was composed of cDNA or gDNA derived from T cells, B-cell-depleted T cells, or PBMCs. Deeply sampled blood TCRbeta repertoires from subjects exposed to, actively infected with, or recovered from COVID-19 were included in the dataset. The repertoires were released in a freely available public database intended as a resource for research on the immune response to SARS-CoV-2. Samples came from the ongoing ImmuneRACE study (first 160 participants) plus 1,254 subjects from 6 global collaborators. A de-identified subject ID, COVID-19 status, age in years and sex were almost always included in the sample metadata. Where HLA class I and class II types were available, the types were taken from metadata supplied by the sample provider, not from assay-based typing. Study-wide findings and limitations: The amount of clinical and demographic metadata varied by source and participant and was provided uncurated.

The CDR3 contains 14 residues, cysteine and phenylalanine counted. The retained sequence is limited to the CDR3, 42 bases, with the frame set at the first base. The germline V gene supplies CDR1 SGHVS and CDR2 FQNEAQ. V is clipped by 6 bases and J by 5 bases, and the sequence between their germline boundaries is 11 bases long. TCRbeta CDR3 regions were amplified from genomic DNA using the immunoSEQ Assay, a bias-controlled multiplex PCR. In the paper's pipeline: Within the assay, amplification of reference gene primers was used to estimate how many nucleated cells each sample contained. To quantify the absolute abundance of each unique TCRbeta CDR3 rearrangement, sequence reads were collapsed and filtered. Productive Simpson clonality was computed per sample as the square root of Simpson's diversity index over productive rearrangements. TCRdb stores this immuneACCESS table with in-frame sequences only. Part of the clones is absent; in the studies checked, under half of the shortfall reflects unresolved V genes, and no reason is known for the rest. V, J and clone size are taken as reported in that table, and D and trimming were inferred from the DNA itself. Here the sample has over 350,000 clones; approximately 91% occur a single time. The ten largest clones capture 0.8% to 0.9% of the sample.

Concerning this clone: The clone's antigen remains unknown. Base qualities are not provided; no much larger clone lies one nucleotide away.

Participants in the prospective study were aged roughly 18 to 100 years, lived in under 30 United States geographic areas, and enrolled through a virtual design. In the prospective study, cohorts were assigned on the basis of participant-reported clinical history obtained from a screening survey and a study questionnaire. Exposed participants were defined as having been in contact with someone with a PCR-confirmed or clinician-diagnosed COVID-19 case within 2 weeks of study entry. Each participant in the prospective study had whole blood, serum and a nasopharyngeal or oropharyngeal swab collected by mobile phlebotomists. Prospective study participants could optionally give additional blood draws and questionnaires over a roughly two-month period. Blood samples from the prospective study were shipped frozen or at room temperature prior to DNA extraction.

Rearrangement joined TRBV7-8 to TRBJ1-6, with a weak D call of TRBD1 (5 bases match). The receptor's source is a woman aged 40 to 50 who had been exposed to COVID-19. The sequencing sample was made of PBMCs or T cells enriched from blood (not recorded which). The CDR3 loop reads CASRPGHNNSPLHF. The sequenced DNA is TGTGCCAGCAGACCAGGACATAATAATTCACCCCTCCACTTT.